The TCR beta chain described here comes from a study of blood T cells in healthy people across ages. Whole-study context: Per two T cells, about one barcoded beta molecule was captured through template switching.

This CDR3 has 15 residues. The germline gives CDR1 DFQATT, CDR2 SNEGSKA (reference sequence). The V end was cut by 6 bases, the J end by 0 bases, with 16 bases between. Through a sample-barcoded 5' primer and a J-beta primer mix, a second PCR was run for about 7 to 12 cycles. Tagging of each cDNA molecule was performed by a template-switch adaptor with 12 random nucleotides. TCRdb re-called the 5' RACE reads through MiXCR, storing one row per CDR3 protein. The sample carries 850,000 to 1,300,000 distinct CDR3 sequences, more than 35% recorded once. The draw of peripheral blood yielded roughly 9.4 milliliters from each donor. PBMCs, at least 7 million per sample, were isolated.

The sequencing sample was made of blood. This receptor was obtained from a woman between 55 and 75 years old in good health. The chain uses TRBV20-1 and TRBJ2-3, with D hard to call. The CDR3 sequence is CSAPPEDGSTDTQYF. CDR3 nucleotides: TGCAGTGCCCCTCCGGAAGACGGTAGCACAGATACGCAGTATTTT.